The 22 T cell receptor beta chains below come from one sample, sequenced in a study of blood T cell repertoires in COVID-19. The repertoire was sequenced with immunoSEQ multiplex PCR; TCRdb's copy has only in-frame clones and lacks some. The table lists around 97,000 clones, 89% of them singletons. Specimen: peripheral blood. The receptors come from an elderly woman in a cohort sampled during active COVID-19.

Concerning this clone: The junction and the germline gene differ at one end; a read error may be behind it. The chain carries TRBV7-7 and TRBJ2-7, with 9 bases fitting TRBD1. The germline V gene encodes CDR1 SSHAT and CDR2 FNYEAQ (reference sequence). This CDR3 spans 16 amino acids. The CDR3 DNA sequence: TGTGCTAGCAGCTTGAACACCGGGACAGGGCGCCACGAGCAGTACTTC. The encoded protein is CASSLNTGTGRHEQYF.

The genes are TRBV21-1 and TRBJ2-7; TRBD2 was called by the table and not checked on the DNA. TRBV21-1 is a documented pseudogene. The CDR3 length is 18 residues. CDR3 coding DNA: TGTGCCAGCAGCTATAGACAGGGAGGGTCTAGCGGGTCCTACGAGCAGTACTTC. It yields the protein CASSYRQGGSSGSYEQYF.

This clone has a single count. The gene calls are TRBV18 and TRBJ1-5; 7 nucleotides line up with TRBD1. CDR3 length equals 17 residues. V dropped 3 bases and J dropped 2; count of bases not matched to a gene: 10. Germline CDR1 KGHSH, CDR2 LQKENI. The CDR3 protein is CASSPQGGAVGNQPQHF. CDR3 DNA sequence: TGTGCCAGCTCACCCCAGGGGGGTGCGGTTGGCAATCAGCCCCAGCATTTT.

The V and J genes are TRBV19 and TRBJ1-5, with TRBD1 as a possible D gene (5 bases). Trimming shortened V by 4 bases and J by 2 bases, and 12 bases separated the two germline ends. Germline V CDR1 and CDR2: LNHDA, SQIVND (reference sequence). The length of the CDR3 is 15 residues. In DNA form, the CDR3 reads TGTGCCAGTAGTAGGGCGGGGGACGGCAATCAGCCCCAGCATTTT. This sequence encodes CASSRAGDGNQPQHF.

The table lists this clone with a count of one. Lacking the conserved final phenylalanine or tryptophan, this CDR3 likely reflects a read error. In nucleotides, the CDR3 is TGTGCCGCGACCAGCGGGCATACAGATACGCAGTATCTT. Protein: CAATSGHTDTQYL. The genes are TRBV12-3 or TRBV12-4 and TRBJ2-3; TRBD2 might be the D (6 bases). Trimming cost V 11 bases and J 3 bases, with 15 bases left between them. This CDR3 spans 13 amino acids.

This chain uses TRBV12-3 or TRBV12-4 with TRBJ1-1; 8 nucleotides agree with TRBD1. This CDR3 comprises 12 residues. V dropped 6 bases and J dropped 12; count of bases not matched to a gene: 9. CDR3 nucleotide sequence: TGTGCCAGCAGCCTATTGGACAGGGTACCTTTCTTT. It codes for CASSLLDRVPFF.

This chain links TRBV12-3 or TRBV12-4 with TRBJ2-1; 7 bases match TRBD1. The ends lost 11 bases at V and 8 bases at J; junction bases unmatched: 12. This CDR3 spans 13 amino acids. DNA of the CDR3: TGTGCCGACGGGGTAGGGGGCCGTGATGAGCAGTTCTTC. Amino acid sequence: CADGVGGRDEQFF.

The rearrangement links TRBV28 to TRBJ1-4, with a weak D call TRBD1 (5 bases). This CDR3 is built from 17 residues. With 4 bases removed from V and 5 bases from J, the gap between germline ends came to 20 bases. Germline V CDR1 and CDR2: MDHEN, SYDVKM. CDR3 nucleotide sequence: TGTGCCAGCAGTTCCACCCCCTCAGGGATCCTAAATGAAAAACTGTTTTTT. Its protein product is CASSSTPSGILNEKLFF. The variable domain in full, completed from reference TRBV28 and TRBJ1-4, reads DVKVTQSSRYLVKRTGEKVFLECVQDMDHENMFWYRQDPGLGLRLIYFSYDVKMKEKGDIPEGYSVSREKKERFSLILESASTNQTSMYLCASSSTPSGILNEKLFFGSGTQLSVL.

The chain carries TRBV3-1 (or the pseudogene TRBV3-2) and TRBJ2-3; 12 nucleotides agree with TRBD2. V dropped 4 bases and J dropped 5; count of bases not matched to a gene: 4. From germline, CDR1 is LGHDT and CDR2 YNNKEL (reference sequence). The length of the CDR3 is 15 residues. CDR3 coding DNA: TGTGCCAGCAGCCGCCGACTAGCGGGAGAAGATACGCAGTATTTT. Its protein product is CASSRRLAGEDTQYF.

CDR3 amino acids: CASSNLAGGKETQYF. The CDR3 DNA reads TGTGCCAGTAGTAATCTAGCGGGGGGAAAAGAGACCCAGTACTTC. The chain recombines TRBV19 with TRBJ2-5; 11 bases match TRBD2. The length of the CDR3 is 15 residues. Germline lookup yields CDR1 LNHDA and CDR2 SQIVND (reference sequence). Losses at the gene ends were 4 bases for V and 3 bases for J; bases not matched to a gene: 4.

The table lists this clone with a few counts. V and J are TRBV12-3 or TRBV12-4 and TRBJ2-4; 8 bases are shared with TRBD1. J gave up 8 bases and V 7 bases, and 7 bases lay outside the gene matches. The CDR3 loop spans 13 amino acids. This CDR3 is CASTTGVGYIQYF. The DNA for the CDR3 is TGTGCCAGCACGACAGGGGTTGGGTACATTCAGTACTTC.

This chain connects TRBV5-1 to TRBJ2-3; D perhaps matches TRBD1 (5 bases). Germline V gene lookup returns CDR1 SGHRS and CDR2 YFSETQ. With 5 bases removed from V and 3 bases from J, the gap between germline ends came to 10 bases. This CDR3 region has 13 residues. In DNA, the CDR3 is TGCGCCAGCAGTGGGCAGGGAACAGATACGCAGTATTTT. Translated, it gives CASSGQGTDTQYF.

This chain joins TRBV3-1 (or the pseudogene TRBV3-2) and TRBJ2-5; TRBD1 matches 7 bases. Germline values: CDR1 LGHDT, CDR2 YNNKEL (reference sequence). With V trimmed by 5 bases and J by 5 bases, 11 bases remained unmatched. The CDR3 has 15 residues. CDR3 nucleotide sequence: TGTGCCAGCAGCAATACACAGGGGTTTTGGGAGACCCAGTACTTC. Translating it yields CASSNTQGFWETQYF.

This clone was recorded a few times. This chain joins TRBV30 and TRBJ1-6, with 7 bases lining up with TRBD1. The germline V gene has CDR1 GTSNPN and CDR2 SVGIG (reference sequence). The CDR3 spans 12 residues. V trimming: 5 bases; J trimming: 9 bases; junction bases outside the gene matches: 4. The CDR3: CAWHRGVSPLHF. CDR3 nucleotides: TGTGCCTGGCACAGGGGAGTTTCACCCCTCCACTTT.

Written as DNA, the CDR3 is TGCGCCAGCAGCCCCGGTGTTTCCTATAATTCACCCCTCCACTTT. It is translated as CASSPGVSYNSPLHF. The chain links TRBV5-1 to TRBJ1-6; D not resolved. The germline V and J ends were trimmed by 4 bases and 1 base, with 9 bases remaining between them. The CDR3 contains 15 residues. Germline assignment: CDR1 SGHRS and CDR2 YFSETQ.

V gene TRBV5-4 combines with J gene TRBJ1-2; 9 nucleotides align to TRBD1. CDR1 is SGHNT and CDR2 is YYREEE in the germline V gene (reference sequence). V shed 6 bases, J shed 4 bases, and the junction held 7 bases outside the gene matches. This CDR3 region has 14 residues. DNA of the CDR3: TGTGCCAGCACCACAGGGGGCGCAGGCTATGGCTACACCTTC. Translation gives CASTTGGAGYGYTF.

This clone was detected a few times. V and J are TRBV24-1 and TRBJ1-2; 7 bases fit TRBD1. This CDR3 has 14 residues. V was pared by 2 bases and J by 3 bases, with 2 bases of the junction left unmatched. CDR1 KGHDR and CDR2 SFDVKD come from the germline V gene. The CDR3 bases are TGTGCCACCAGTGATTCGACAGGGCACTATGGCTACACCTTC. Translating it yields CATSDSTGHYGYTF.

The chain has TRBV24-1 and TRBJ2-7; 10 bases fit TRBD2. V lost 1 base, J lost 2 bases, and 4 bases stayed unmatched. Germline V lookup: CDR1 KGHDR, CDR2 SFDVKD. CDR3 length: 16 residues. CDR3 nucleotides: TGTGCCACCAGTGATTTAACTAGCGGGGCCCCCTACGAGCAGTACTTC. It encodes CATSDLTSGAPYEQYF.

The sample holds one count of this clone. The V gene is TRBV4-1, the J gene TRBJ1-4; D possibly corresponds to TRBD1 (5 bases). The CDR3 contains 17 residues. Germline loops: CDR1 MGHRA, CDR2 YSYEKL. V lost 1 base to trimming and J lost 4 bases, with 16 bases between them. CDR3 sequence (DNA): TGCGCCAGCAGCCAAGGGAGGGGCTATAATAGTAATGAAAAACTGTTTTTT. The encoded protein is CASSQGRGYNSNEKLFF.

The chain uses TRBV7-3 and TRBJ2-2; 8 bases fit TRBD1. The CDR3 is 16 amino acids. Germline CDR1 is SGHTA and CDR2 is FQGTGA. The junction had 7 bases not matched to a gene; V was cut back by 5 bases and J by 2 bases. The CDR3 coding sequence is TGTGCCAGCAGCCTGGCCGGACAGGGTAACACCGGGGAGCTGTTTTTT. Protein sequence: CASSLAGQGNTGELFF.

The CDR3 DNA reads TGTGCCAGCAGTTTTATCCAGGGTGGTCAGCCCCAGCATTTT. It codes for CASSFIQGGQPQHF. This sequence joins TRBV28 and TRBJ1-5; possible D gene TRBD1, 5 bases. Germline values: CDR1 MDHEN, CDR2 SYDVKM. This CDR3 comprises 14 residues. Trimming left V 3 bases short and J 6 bases short, with 12 bases between.

The CDR3 is CASSPGSPSINNEQFF. Here the CDR3 DNA reads TGTGCCAGCAGCCCCGGGAGCCCGAGCATCAACAATGAGCAGTTCTTC. The chain joins TRBV7-3 to TRBJ2-1; tentative D call: TRBD2 (6 bases). V lost 5 bases, J lost 5 bases, and 19 bases lay in between. Germline V gene lookup returns CDR1 SGHTA and CDR2 FQGTGA. This CDR3 comprises 16 residues.